This T cell receptor (beta chain) was sequenced during a study of beta chain features in type 1 diabetes. As every portion of the isolated RNA was reverse transcribed, the sequencing read expressed TCRB transcripts. TCRdb's table, derived via immunoSEQ multiplex PCR, lists solely in-frame clones and lacks some. Of roughly 230,000 clones listed, over 8.5% were seen once; the top ten hold about 0.037%. This CDR3 is 16 amino acids long. V trimming: 3 bases; J trimming: 9 bases; junction bases outside the gene matches: 9. In germline, CDR1 is SGHNT, CDR2 YYREEE (reference sequence). Material for sequencing was naive CD4+ T cells from blood. The sequence was obtained from a woman under 30 in good health. The chain links TRBV5-4 to TRBJ2-1, with TRBD2 matching 13 bases. CDR3: CASSSRTSGSIGEQFF. Written as DNA, the CDR3 is TGTGCCAGCAGCTCCCGGACTAGCGGGAGTATCGGTGAGCAGTTCTTC.